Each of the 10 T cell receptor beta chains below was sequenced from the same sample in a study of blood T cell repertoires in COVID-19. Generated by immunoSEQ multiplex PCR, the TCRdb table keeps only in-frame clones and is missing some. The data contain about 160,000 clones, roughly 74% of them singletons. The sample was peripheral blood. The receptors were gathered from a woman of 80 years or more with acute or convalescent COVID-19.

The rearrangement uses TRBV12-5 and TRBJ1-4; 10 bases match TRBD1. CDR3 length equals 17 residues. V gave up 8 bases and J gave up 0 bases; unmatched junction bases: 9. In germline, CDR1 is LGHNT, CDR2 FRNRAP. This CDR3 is CASSWDRGIATNEKLFF. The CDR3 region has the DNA TGTGCTAGTTCTTGGGACAGGGGTATAGCAACTAATGAAAAACTGTTTTTT. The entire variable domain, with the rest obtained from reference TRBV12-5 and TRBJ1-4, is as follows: DARVTQTPRHKVTEMGQEVTMRCQPILGHNTVFWYRQTMMQGLELLAYFRNRAPLDDSGMPKDRFSAEMPDATLATLKIQPSEPRDSAVYFCASSWDRGIATNEKLFFGSGTQLSVL.

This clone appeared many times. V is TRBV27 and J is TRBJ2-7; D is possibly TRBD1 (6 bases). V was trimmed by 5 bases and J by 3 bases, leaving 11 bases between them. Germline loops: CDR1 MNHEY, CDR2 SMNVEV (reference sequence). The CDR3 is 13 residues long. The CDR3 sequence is CASSPGHLYEQYF. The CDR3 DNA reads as TGTGCCAGCAGTCCGGGACACCTCTACGAGCAGTACTTC.

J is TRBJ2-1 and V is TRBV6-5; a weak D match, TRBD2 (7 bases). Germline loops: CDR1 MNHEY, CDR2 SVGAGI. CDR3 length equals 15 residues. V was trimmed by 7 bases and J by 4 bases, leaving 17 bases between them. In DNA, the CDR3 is TGTGCCAGCATAGGTGGGGGGGCGCGTTACAATGAGCAGTTCTTC. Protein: CASIGGGARYNEQFF.

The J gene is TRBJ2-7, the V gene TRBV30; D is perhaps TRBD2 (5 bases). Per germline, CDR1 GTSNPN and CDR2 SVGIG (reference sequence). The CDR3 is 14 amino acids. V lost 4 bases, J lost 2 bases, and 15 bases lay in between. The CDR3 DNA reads TGTGCCTGGAATCCCTCATCGGGGACCTACGAGCAGTACTTC. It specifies CAWNPSSGTYEQYF. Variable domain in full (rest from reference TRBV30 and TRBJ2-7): SQTIHQWPATLVQPVGSPLSLECTVEGTSNPNLYWYRQAAGRGLQLLFYSVGIGQISSEVPQNLSASRPQDRQFILSSKKLLLSDSGFYLCAWNPSSGTYEQYFGPGTRLTVT.

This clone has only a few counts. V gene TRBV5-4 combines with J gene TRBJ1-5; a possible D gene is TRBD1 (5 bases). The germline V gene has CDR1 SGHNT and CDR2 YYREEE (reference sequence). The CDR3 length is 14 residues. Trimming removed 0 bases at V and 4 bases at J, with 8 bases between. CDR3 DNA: TGTGCCAGCAGCTTGGGGGGGGTAAATCAGCCCCAGCATTTT. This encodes CASSLGGVNQPQHF. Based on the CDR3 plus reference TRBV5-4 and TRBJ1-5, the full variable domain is ETGVTQSPTHLIKTRGQQVTLRCSSQSGHNTVSWYQQALGQGPQFIFQYYREEENGRGNFPPRFSGLQFPNYSSELNVNALELDDSALYLCASSLGGVNQPQHFGDGTRLSIL.

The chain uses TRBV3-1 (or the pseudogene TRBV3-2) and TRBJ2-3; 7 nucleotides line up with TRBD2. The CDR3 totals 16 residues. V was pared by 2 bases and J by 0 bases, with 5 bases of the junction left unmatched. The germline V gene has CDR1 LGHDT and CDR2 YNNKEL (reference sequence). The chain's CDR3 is CASSQTRTRSTDTQYF. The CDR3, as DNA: TGTGCCAGCAGCCAAACGCGGACTAGGAGCACAGATACGCAGTATTTT.

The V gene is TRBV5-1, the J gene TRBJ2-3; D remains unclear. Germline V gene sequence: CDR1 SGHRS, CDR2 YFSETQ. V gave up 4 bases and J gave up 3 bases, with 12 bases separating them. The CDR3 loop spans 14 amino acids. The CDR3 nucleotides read TGCGCCAGCAGCGTGCAACTGATGACAGATACGCAGTATTTT. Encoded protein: CASSVQLMTDTQYF.

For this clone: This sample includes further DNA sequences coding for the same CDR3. CDR3 sequence (DNA): TGTGCCAGCAGTTTAGGGGGGAACTATGGCTACACCTTC. It translates to CASSLGGNYGYTF. The rearrangement joins TRBV28 to TRBJ1-2; weak D call: TRBD1 (5 bases). Germline assignment: CDR1 MDHEN and CDR2 SYDVKM. This CDR3 region has 13 residues. Trimming pared 2 bases from V and 2 bases from J, leaving 6 bases between.

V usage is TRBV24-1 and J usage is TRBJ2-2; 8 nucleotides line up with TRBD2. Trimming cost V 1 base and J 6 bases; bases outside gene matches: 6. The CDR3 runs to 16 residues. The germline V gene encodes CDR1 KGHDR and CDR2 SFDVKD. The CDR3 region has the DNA TGTGCCACCAGTGATTTCGCCGGGAGGGCCGCCGGGGAGCTGTTTTTT. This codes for CATSDFAGRAAGELFF.

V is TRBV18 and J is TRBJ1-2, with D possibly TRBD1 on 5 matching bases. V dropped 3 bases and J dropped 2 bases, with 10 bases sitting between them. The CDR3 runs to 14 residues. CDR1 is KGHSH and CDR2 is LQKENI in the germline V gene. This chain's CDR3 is CASSPRGGNYGYTF. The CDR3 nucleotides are TGTGCCAGCTCACCTAGGGGAGGGAACTATGGCTACACCTTC. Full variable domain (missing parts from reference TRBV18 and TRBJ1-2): NAGVMQNPRHLVRRRGQEARLRCSPMKGHSHVYWYRQLPEEGLKFMVYLQKENIIDESGMPKERFSAEFPKEGPSILRIQQVVRGDSAAYFCASSPRGGNYGYTFGSGTRLTVV.